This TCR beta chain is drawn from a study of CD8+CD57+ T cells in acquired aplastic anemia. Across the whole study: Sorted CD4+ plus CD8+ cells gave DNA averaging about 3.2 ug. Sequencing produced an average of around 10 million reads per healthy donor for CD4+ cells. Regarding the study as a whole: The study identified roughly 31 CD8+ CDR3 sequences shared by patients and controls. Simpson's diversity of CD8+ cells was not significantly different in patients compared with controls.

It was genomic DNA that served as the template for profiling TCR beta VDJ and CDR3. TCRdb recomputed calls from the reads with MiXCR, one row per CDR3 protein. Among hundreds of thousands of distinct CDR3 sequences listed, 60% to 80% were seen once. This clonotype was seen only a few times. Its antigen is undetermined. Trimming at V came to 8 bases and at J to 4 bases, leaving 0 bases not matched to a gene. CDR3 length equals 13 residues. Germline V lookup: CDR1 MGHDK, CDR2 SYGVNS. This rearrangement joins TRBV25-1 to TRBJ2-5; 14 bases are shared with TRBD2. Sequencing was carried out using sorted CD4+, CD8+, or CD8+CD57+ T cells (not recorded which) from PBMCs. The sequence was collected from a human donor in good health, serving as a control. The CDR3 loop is CASGTSGGETQYF. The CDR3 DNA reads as TGTGCCAGCGGGACTAGCGGGGGAGAGACCCAGTACTTC.